These T cell receptor beta chains were read from a single sample in a study of blood T cells in healthy people across ages. TCRdb re-called the 5' RACE reads with MiXCR, one entry per CDR3 protein. Of 700,000 or so distinct CDR3 sequences listed, 22% were seen once; the top ten hold approximately 20%. Specimen: blood. These receptors were collected from a man between 65 and 85 years old in good health. The conserved cysteine and the conserved F or W are not part of the CDR3 here. Only some rows state a clone size, as once, few, many or a class for expanded clones.

V gene	J gene	clone size	CDR3 protein
TRBV5-1	TRBJ2-5	NA	ASSFDERQTQY
TRBV7-9	TRBJ2-3	many	ASSIARGSTDTQY
TRBV6-6	TRBJ2-3	NA	ASSYPGNTDTQY
TRBV14	TRBJ1-1	NA	ASSQERQGFDTEAF
TRBV6-1	TRBJ2-5	once	ASSQLDEETQY
TRBV5-1	TRBJ1-2	NA	ASSSGGPRYGYT
TRBV12-3/TRBV12-4	TRBJ2-3	few	ARGPGTDTQY
TRBV20-1	TRBJ1-2	NA	SASARVHPNYGYT
TRBV3-1	TRBJ1-1	NA	ASRTNSERTEAF
TRBV2	TRBJ2-2	NA	ASSAKRTNTGELF
TRBV5-1	TRBJ1-3	few	ASSLAGGDRGNTIY
TRBV12-3/TRBV12-4	TRBJ2-3	NA	ASRQSFDAQY
TRBV6-5	TRBJ1-2	few	ASSWTDRAYGYT